This TCR beta chain is drawn from a study of graft-versus-host responses after intestinal transplantation. In the study overall: Uniformly, recipients were administered anti-thymocyte globulin induction with subsequent tacrolimus and steroids for 3 to 4 years.

Trimming pared 3 bases from V and 2 bases from J, leaving 10 bases between. The CDR3 loop spans 14 amino acids. The V gene's germline CDR1 is MGHRA and CDR2 YSYEKL. This clone came up once. Sequencing used immunoSEQ multiplex PCR; TCRdb keeps in-frame clones, though not all of them. This sample yields about 40,000 clones, of which roughly 89% are seen a single time; approximately 2.3% belongs to the top ten. The rearrangement links TRBV4-1 to TRBJ1-1, with D hard to call. This receptor was obtained from a human patient who received an intestinal transplant, so some T cells may come from the graft donor. The input for sequencing was PBMCs, taken approximately 300 days after intestinal transplant. Here the CDR3 DNA reads TGCGCCAGCAGCCAGATGAACCTAAACACTGAAGCTTTCTTT. Protein sequence: CASSQMNLNTEAFF.